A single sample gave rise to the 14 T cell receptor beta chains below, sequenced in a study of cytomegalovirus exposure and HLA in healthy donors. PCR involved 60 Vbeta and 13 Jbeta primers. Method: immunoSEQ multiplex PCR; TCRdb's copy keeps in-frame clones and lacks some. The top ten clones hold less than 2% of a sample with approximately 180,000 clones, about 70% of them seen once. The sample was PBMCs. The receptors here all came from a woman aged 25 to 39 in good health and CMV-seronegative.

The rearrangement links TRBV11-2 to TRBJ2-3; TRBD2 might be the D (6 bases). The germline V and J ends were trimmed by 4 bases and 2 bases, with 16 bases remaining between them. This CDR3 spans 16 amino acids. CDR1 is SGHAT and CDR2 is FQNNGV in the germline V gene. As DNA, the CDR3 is TGTGCCAGCAGCTCGGGACTGGAAAGATTCACAGATACGCAGTATTTT. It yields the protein CASSSGLERFTDTQYF.

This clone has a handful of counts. The DNA for the CDR3 is TGTGCCAGCAGCCAGGTCTTGAACACTGAAGCTTTCTTT. Translating gives CASSQVLNTEAFF. The chain links TRBV11-3 to TRBJ1-1; D unresolved. Germline V lookup: CDR1 SGHNT, CDR2 YENEEA. V was cut by 5 bases and J by 0 bases, with 7 bases left in between. This CDR3 comprises 13 residues.

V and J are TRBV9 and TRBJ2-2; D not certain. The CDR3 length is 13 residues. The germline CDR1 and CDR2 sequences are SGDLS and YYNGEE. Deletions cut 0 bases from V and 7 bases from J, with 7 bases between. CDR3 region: CASSVDPVGELFF. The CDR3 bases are TGTGCCAGCAGCGTAGACCCAGTCGGGGAGCTGTTTTTT.

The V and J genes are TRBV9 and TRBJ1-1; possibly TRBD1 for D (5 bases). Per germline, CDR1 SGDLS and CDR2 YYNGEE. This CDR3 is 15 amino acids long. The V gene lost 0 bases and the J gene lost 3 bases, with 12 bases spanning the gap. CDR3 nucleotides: TGTGCCAGCAGCGTAGAAGGGGCCGAGGACACTGAAGCTTTCTTT. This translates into CASSVEGAEDTEAFF.

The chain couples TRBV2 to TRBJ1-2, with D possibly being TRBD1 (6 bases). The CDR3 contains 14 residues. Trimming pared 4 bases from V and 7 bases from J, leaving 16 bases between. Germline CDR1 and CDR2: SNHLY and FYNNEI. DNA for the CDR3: TGTGCCAGCAGTGGCATTAGGGGGATGGGTGGCTACACCTTC. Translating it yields CASSGIRGMGGYTF.

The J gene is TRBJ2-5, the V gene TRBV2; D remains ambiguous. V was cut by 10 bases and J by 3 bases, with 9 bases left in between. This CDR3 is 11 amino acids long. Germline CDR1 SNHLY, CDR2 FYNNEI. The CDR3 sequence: CATQTEETQYF. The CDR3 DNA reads TGTGCCACCCAAACGGAAGAGACCCAGTACTTC.

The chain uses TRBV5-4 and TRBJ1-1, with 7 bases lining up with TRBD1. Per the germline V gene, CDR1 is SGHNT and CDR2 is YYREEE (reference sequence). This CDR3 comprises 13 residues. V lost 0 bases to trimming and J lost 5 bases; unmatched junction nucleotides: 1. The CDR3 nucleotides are TGTGCCAGCAGCTTGGACAGGGGTACTGAAGCTTTCTTT. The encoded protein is CASSLDRGTEAFF.

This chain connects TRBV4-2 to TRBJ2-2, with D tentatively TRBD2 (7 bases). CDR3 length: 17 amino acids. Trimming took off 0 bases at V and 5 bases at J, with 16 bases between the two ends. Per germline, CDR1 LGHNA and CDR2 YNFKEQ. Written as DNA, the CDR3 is TGTGCCAGCAGCCAAGAGAGAGGCAGGGGAGGGACCGGGGAGCTGTTTTTT. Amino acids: CASSQERGRGGTGELFF.

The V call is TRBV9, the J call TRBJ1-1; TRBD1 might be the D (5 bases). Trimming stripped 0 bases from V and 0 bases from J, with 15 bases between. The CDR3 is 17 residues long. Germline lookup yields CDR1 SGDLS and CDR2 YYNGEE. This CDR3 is CASSVGNRSVMNTEAFF. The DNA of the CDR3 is TGTGCCAGCAGCGTAGGTAACAGGTCGGTGATGAACACTGAAGCTTTCTTT. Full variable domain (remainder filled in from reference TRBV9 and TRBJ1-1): DSGVTQTPKHLITATGQRVTLRCSPRSGDLSVYWYQQSLDQGLQFLIQYYNGEERAKGNILERFSAQQFPDLHSELNLSSLELGDSALYFCASSVGNRSVMNTEAFFGQGTRLTVV.

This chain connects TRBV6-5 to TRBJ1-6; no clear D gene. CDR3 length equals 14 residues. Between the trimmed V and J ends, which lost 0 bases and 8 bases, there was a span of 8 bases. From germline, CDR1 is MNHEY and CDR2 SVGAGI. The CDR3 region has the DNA TGTGCCAGCAGTTACTCGCAGGATTATTCACCCCTCCACTTT. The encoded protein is CASSYSQDYSPLHF.

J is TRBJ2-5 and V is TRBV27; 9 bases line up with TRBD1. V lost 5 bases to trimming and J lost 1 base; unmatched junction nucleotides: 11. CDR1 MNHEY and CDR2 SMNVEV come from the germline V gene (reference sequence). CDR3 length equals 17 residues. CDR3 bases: TGTGCCAGCAGTCCCCGCGACAGGGGGAGGATCCAAGAGACCCAGTACTTC. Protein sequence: CASSPRDRGRIQETQYF.

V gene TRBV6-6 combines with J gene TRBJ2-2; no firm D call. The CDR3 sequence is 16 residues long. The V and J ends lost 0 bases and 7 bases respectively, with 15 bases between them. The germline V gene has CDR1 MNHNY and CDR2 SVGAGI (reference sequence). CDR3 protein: CASSYSSPELGGELFF. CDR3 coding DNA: TGTGCCAGCAGTTACTCATCACCGGAGTTGGGCGGGGAGCTGTTTTTT.

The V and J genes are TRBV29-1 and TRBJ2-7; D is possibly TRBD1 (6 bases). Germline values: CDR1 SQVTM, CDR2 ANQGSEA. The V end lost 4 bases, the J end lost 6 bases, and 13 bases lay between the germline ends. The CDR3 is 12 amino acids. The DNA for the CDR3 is TGCAGCGTTGCCATCTTAGGGGGCGAGCAGTACTTC. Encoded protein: CSVAILGGEQYF.

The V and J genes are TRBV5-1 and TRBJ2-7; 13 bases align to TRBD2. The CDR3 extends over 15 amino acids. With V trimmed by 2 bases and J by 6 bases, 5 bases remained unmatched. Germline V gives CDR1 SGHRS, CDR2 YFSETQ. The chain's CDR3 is CASSLRTSGGREQYF. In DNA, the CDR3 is TGCGCCAGCAGCTTACGGACTAGCGGGGGTCGCGAGCAGTACTTC.